This TCR beta chain was captured by sequencing in a study of cytomegalovirus exposure and HLA in healthy donors. As for the study in general: Earlier sequencing of about 179 million T cells yielded 120 million or so unique TCR beta sequences. Overall study results and limits: Earlier results showed most TCR beta V segments being productive about 87% or about 30% of the time. Later analysis suggested most CMV-associated TCR beta chains were HLA-restricted.

Comment on this clone: Its cognate antigen is unknown. Additional DNA sequences in this sample encode the identical CDR3.

CDR1 MNHEY and CDR2 SVGAGI come from the germline V gene. This CDR3 is 12 amino acids long. V trimming: 6 bases; J trimming: 7 bases; junction bases outside the gene matches: 4. It was with 60 Vbeta and 13 Jbeta primers that the PCR ran. The protocol was immunoSEQ multiplex PCR, while the TCRdb copy is restricted to in-frame clones and leaves out a portion. The sample holds about 200,000 clones, roughly 76% seen once. The sequence came from a woman aged 30 to 39 in good health and CMV-seropositive. V gene TRBV6-5 combines with J gene TRBJ1-2, with TRBD1 identical over 8 bases. Source material: PBMCs. The CDR3 sequence is CASSGQGGGYTF. The CDR3 nucleotides read TGTGCCAGCAGCGGACAGGGTGGTGGCTACACCTTC.